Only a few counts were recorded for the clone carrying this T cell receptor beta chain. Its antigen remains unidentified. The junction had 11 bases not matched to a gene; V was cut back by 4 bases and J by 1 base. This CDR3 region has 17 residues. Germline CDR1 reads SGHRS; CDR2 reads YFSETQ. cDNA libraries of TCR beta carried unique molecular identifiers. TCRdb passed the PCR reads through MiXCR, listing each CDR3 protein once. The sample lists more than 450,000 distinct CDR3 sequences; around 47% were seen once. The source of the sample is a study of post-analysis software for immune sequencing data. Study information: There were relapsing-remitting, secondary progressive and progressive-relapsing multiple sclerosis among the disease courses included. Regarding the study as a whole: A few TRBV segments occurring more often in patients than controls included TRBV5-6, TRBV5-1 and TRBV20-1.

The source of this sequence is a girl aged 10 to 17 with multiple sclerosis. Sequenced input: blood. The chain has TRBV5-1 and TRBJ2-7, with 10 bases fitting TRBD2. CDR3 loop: CASSKRSLAGASYEQYF. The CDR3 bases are TGCGCCAGCAGCAAACGCAGCCTAGCGGGGGCTTCCTACGAGCAGTACTTC.